Presented here are 10 T cell receptor beta chains from one specimen sequenced in a study of shared clonotypes between healthy human individuals. Here immunoSEQ multiplex PCR was the method, and the copy in TCRdb shows in-frame clones only, minus some. This table holds 2 million to 2.5 million clones, approximately 93% found once. Material: naive CD4+ T cells from PBMCs. The subset is: CD45RA+ positively selected. These receptors came from a man younger than 35 in good health. Some clones in this sample may be carry-over from other donors' samples.

This chain links TRBV5-1 with TRBJ2-5; 9 bases agree with TRBD1. The CDR3 spans 15 residues. Germline V lookup: CDR1 SGHRS, CDR2 YFSETQ. The J segment lost 5 bases and the V segment lost 7 bases, leaving 12 bases of the junction unmatched. The CDR3 protein is CASGTGTGLGETQYF. CDR3 sequence (DNA): TGCGCCAGCGGCACCGGGACAGGGCTAGGGGAGACCCAGTACTTC.

A note on this clone: Other DNA sequences in the same sample also yield this CDR3. The J gene is TRBJ2-7, the V gene TRBV2; D is perhaps TRBD1 (6 bases). This CDR3 has 12 residues. Per the germline V gene, CDR1 is SNHLY and CDR2 is FYNNEI. V was clipped by 3 bases and J by 3 bases, with 6 bases between them. The DNA for the CDR3 is TGTGCCAGCAGTGACAGGGGCTACGAGCAGTACTTC. Translation: CASSDRGYEQYF.

The chain employs TRBV6-5 and TRBJ2-2; no definite D call. Germline CDR1 MNHEY, CDR2 SVGAGI. Trimming left V 6 bases short and J 0 bases short, with 8 bases between. The CDR3 sequence is 14 residues long. Written as DNA, the CDR3 is TGTGCCAGCAGAGACACGGCGAACACCGGGGAGCTGTTTTTT. It is translated as CASRDTANTGELFF.

The J gene is TRBJ2-3, the V gene TRBV27; TRBD1 might be the D (5 bases). CDR3 length: 14 amino acids. The V and J ends lost 6 bases and 3 bases respectively, with 13 bases between them. CDR1 is MNHEY and CDR2 is SMNVEV in the germline V gene (reference sequence). CDR3 nucleotides: TGTGCCAGCAGCACGTCTCGACAGACAGATACGCAGTATTTT. The encoded protein is CASSTSRQTDTQYF.

The chain employs TRBV6-5 and TRBJ1-1; D gene uncertain. Germline V gene sequence: CDR1 MNHEY, CDR2 SVGAGI. The CDR3 runs 12 residues. Deletions cut 5 bases from V and 0 bases from J, with 4 bases between. CDR3: CASSNVNTEAFF. The DNA of the CDR3 is TGTGCCAGCAGTAACGTGAACACTGAAGCTTTCTTT.

The chain employs TRBV6-6 and TRBJ2-5; D call uncertain. There are 11 residues in the CDR3. Trimming took 2 bases from V and 7 from J, leaving 5 bases between them. Germline CDR1 reads MNHNY; CDR2 reads SVGAGI (reference sequence). DNA for the CDR3: TGTGCCAGCAGTTACGGTGGGACCCAGTACTTC. Its protein is CASSYGGTQYF.

The V and J genes are TRBV2 and TRBJ2-4, with D uncertain. Trimming stripped 8 bases from V and 1 base from J, with 3 bases between. This CDR3 region has 11 residues. Germline V gene lookup returns CDR1 SNHLY and CDR2 FYNNEI. The CDR3 is CASGAKNIQYF. CDR3 nucleotide sequence: TGTGCCAGCGGGGCCAAAAACATTCAGTACTTC.

The rearrangement joins TRBV7-2 to TRBJ2-3, with D unclear. This CDR3 has 15 amino acids. Trimming took 7 bases from V and 8 from J, leaving 22 bases between them. Germline V gene sequence: CDR1 SGHTA, CDR2 FQGNSA. The CDR3 DNA follows: TGTGCCAGCACCCCCCCCGGGTTGTTGTCCGGTACGCAGTATTTT. Amino acid sequence: CASTPPGLLSGTQYF. The variable domain in full, with the rest retrieved from reference TRBV7-2 and TRBJ2-3, is GAGVSQSPSNKVTEKGKDVELRCDPISGHTALYWYRQSLGQGLEFLIYFQGNSAPDKSGLPSDRFSAERTGGSVSTLTIQRTQQEDSAVYLCASTPPGLLSGTQYFGPGTRLTVL.

This clone came up once. The chain uses TRBV18 and TRBJ2-7; 14 bases align to TRBD2. J was trimmed by 6 bases and V by 6 bases; bases with no gene match: 7. Germline-derived CDR1 and CDR2 are KGHSH and LQKENI. This CDR3 region has 15 residues. This CDR3 is CASSPGLAGGIEQYF. CDR3 coding DNA: TGTGCCAGCTCCCCCGGACTAGCGGGAGGAATCGAGCAGTACTTC.

In regard to this clone: The same CDR3 can be traced to other DNA sequences in this sample. This chain links TRBV7-2 with TRBJ1-2; D may be TRBD1 (6 bases). The V end lost 1 base, the J end lost 2 bases, and 8 bases lay between the germline ends. The CDR3 consists of 14 residues. The germline CDR1 and CDR2 sequences are SGHTA and FQGNSA. CDR3 residues: CASSLGGQNYGYTF. The CDR3 DNA is TGTGCCAGCAGCTTAGGAGGACAGAACTATGGCTACACCTTC.